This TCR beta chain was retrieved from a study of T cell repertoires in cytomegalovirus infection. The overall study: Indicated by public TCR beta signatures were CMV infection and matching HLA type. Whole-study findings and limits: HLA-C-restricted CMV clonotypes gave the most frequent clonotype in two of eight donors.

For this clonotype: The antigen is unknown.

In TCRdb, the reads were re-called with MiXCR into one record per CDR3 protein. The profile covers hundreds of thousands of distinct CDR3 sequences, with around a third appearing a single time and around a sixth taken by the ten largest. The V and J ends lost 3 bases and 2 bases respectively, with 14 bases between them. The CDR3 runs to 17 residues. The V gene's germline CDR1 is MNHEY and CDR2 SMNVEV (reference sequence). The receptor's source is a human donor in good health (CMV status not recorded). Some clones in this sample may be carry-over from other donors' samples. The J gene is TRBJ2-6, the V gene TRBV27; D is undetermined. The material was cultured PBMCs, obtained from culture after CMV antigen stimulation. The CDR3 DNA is TGTGCCAGCAGTTTCGCCCCAATGGCACCTGGGGCCAACGTCCTGACTTTC. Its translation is CASSFAPMAPGANVLTF. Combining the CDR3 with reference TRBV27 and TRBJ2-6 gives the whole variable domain EAQVTQNPRYLITVTGKKLTVTCSQNMNHEYMSWYRQDPGLGLRQIYYSMNVEVTDKGDVPEGYKVSRKEKRNFPLILESPSPNQTSLYFCASSFAPMAPGANVLTFGAGSRLTVL.